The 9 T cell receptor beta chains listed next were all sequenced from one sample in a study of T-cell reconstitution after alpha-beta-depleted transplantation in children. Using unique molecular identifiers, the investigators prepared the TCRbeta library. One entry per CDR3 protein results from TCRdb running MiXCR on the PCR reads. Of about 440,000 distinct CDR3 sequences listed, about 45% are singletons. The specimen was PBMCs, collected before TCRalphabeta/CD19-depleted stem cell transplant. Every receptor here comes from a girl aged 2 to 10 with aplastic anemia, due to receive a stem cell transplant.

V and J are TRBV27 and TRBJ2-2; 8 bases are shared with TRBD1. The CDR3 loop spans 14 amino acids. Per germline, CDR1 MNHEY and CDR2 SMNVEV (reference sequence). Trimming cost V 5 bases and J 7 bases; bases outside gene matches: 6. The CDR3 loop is CASSLRTGFGELFF. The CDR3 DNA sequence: TGTGCCAGCAGTCTAAGGACAGGGTTCGGGGAGCTGTTTTTT.

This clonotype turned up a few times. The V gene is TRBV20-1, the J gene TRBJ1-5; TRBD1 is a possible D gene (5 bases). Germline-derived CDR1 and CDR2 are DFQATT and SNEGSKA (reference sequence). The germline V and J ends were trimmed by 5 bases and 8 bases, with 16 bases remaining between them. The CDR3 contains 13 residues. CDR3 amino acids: CSAPGLTAEPQHF. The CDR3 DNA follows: TGCAGTGCTCCGGGACTCACCGCGGAGCCCCAGCATTTT.

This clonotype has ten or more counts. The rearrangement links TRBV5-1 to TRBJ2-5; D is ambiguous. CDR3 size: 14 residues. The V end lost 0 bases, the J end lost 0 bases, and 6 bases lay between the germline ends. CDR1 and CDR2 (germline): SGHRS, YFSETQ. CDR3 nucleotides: TGCGCCAGCAGCTTGGTCCGGAACCAAGAGACCCAGTACTTC. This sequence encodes CASSLVRNQETQYF.

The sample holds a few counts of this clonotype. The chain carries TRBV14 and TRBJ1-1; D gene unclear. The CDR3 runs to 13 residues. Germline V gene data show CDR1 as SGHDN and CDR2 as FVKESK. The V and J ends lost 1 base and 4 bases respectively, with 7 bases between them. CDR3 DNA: TGTGCCAGCAGCCAAGTTGCCGGCACTGAAGCTTTCTTT. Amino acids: CASSQVAGTEAFF.

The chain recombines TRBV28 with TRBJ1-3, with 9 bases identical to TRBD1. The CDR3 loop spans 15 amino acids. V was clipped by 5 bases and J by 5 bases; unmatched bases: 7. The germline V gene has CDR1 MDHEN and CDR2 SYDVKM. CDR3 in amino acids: CASSGWDRARNTIYF. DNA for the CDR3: TGTGCCAGCAGTGGGTGGGACAGGGCTAGAAACACCATATATTTT. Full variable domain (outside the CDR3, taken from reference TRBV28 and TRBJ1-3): DVKVTQSSRYLVKRTGEKVFLECVQDMDHENMFWYRQDPGLGLRLIYFSYDVKMKEKGDIPEGYSVSREKKERFSLILESASTNQTSMYLCASSGWDRARNTIYFGEGSWLTVV.

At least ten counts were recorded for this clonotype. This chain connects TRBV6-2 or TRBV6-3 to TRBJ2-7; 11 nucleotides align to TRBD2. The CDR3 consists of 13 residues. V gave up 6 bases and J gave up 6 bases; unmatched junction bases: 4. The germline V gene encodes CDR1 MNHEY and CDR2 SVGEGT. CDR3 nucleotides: TGTGCCAGCAGCATTCTAGCGGGAGGCGAGCAGTACTTC. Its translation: CASSILAGGEQYF.

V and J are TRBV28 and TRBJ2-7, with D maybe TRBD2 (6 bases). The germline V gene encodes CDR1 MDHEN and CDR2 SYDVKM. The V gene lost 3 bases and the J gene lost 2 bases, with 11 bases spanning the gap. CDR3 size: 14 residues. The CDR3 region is CASSFWTIPYEQYF. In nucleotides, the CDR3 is TGTGCCAGCAGTTTTTGGACTATTCCCTACGAGCAGTACTTC. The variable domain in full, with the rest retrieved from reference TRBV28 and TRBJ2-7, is DVKVTQSSRYLVKRTGEKVFLECVQDMDHENMFWYRQDPGLGLRLIYFSYDVKMKEKGDIPEGYSVSREKKERFSLILESASTNQTSMYLCASSFWTIPYEQYFGPGTRLTVT.

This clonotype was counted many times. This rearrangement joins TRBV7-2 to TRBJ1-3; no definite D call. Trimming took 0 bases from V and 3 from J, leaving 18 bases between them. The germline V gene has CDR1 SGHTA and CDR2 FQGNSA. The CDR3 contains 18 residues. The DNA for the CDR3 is TGTGCCAGCAGCTTAGCGGCCCCGGGGTGGAGTAGTGGAAACACCATATATTTT. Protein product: CASSLAAPGWSSGNTIYF.

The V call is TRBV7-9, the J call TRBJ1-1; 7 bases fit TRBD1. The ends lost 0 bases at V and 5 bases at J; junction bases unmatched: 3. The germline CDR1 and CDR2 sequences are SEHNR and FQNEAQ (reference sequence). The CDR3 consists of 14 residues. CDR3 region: CASSLAQTGTEAFF. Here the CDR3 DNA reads TGTGCCAGCAGCTTAGCCCAGACAGGGACTGAAGCTTTCTTT. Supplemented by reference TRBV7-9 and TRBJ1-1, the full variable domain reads DTGVSQNPRHKITKRGQNVTFRCDPISEHNRLYWYRQTLGQGPEFLTYFQNEAQLEKSRLLSDRFSAERPKGSFSTLEIQRTEQGDSAMYLCASSLAQTGTEAFFGQGTRLTVV.